The rows below give T cell receptor beta chains drawn from one sample of a study of cytomegalovirus exposure and HLA in healthy donors. Measured with immunoSEQ multiplex PCR; TCRdb has only the in-frame clones, and not every one. The table records roughly 120,000 clones, roughly 88% of them present only once. Material for sequencing was PBMCs. These receptors were obtained from a man aged 18 to 30 in good health and CMV-seronegative. CDR3s leave out the opening cysteine and the closing phenylalanine or tryptophan. D genes are given only for firm matches. Clone size is given for some rows only: seen once, a few or many times, or a class if the clone is expanded.

abundance,d_gene,v_gene,j_gene,CDR3aa
-,-,TRBV5-6,TRBJ2-2,ASRGGERDTGELF
once,-,TRBV9,TRBJ1-3,ASSNSLSGNTIY
-,-,TRBV29-1,TRBJ2-7,SVEDSSYEQY
-,TRBD2,TRBV7-9,TRBJ2-7,ASSPGLVTEEEY
-,-,TRBV9,TRBJ1-3,ASSVDSNTIY
-,TRBD1,TRBV10-2,TRBJ1-1,ASSEVTGLNTEAF
-,TRBD1,TRBV5-4,TRBJ2-1,ASRLDRGYNEQF
-,TRBD2,TRBV7-6,TRBJ2-7,ASSSAVGGYEQY
-,-,TRBV6-4,TRBJ1-1,ASRERDSMNTEAF
-,-,TRBV5-1,TRBJ2-5,ASSFLSRSRETQY
-,-,TRBV5-1,TRBJ2-2,ASSLDGGNTGELF
-,-,TRBV5-6,TRBJ1-3,ASSPDAGANGNTIY
-,TRBD1,TRBV6-1,TRBJ1-2,ASSELGQGARGGYT
-,TRBD2,TRBV5-4,TRBJ2-2,ASSPTSGSGTGELF
-,-,TRBV7-8,TRBJ2-2,ASSLADSINTGELF
-,TRBD1,TRBV29-1,TRBJ2-5,SVQDRGPQETQY
once,TRBD2,TRBV7-2,TRBJ2-7,ASSLVARTSGSYEQY
-,-,TRBV6-5,TRBJ1-1,ASSYGQGWTEAF
-,-,TRBV6-1,TRBJ2-7,ASTLSGSYEQY
-,-,TRBV6-5,TRBJ2-2,ASSMQGKVGELF
-,-,TRBV19,TRBJ1-6,ASSIDRRLSYNSPLH
-,TRBD1,TRBV4-2,TRBJ2-1,ASSQTGTGSNEQF